These T cell receptor beta chains were read from a single sample in a study of blood T cell repertoires in COVID-19. Here immunoSEQ multiplex PCR was the method, and the copy in TCRdb shows in-frame clones only, minus some. The sample comprises 200,000 to 300,000 clones, about 90% of which are singletons, and less than 4% rests with the top ten. Specimen: peripheral blood. These receptors all come from a woman aged 30 to 39 who had recovered from COVID-19. The CDR3 runs from the conserved cysteine through the conserved F or W. The D gene is left open where the match is weak. Some rows have no size entry. The others give once, few or many, or a class for an expanded clone.

j_call	v_call	clone_size	d_call	cdr3_aa	cdr3_nt
TRBJ2-7	TRBV19	.	.	CASSSSVYYEQYF	TGTGCCAGTAGTTCCTCGGTTTATTACGAGCAGTACTTC
TRBJ2-1	TRBV27	.	TRBD2	CASRKLGRGGHNEQFF	TGTGCCAGCAGGAAATTGGGTCGGGGGGGCCACAATGAGCAGTTCTTC
TRBJ1-5	TRBV2	.	TRBD1	CASSGKDRAQPQHF	TGTGCCAGCAGTGGAAAGGACAGGGCTCAGCCCCAGCATTTT
TRBJ1-2	TRBV6-5	.	TRBD1	CASSSSRGGQAYGYTF	TGTGCCAGCAGTTCAAGCAGGGGGGGACAGGCCTATGGCTACACCTTC
TRBJ2-2	TRBV5-1	few	.	CASGGLDTGELFF	TGCGCCAGCGGGGGGTTGGACACCGGGGAGCTGTTTTTT
TRBJ2-1	TRBV4-3	.	TRBD1	CASSQARTGDDEQFF	TGCGCCAGCAGCCAAGCTCGAACAGGGGATGATGAGCAGTTCTTC
TRBJ2-5	TRBV6-5	.	.	CASTSGLLETQYF	TGTGCCAGCACGTCGGGACTCTTGGAGACCCAGTACTTC
TRBJ1-1	TRBV27	.	.	CASSHLNTEAFF	TGTGCCAGCAGCCACCTAAACACTGAAGCTTTCTTT
TRBJ2-7	TRBV5-1	.	TRBD1	CASSLRTGRTYEQYF	TGCGCCAGCAGCTTGCGGACAGGCCGAACCTACGAGCAGTACTTC
TRBJ2-2	TRBV5-4	.	.	CASSLQQGGTGELFF	TGTGCCAGCAGCTTGCAACAGGGCGGCACCGGGGAGCTGTTTTTT
TRBJ2-7	TRBV2	.	.	CASNQGGRGSYEQYF	TGTGCCAGCAACCAGGGGGGCAGGGGTTCCTACGAGCAGTACTTC
TRBJ2-7	TRBV7-2	.	TRBD1	CASSQPKIGTGSYEQYF	TGTGCCAGCAGCCAACCAAAAATTGGGACAGGGTCCTACGAGCAGTACTTC
TRBJ2-2	TRBV18	.	.	CASSPRMVASDGELFF	TGTGCCAGCTCACCACGTATGGTAGCTTCCGACGGGGAGCTGTTTTTT
TRBJ1-2	TRBV5-4	.	.	CASSPGSLSGGYTF	TGTGCCAGCAGCCCTGGGTCTCTTTCAGGGGGCTACACCTTC
TRBJ1-5	TRBV6-2/TRBV6-3	.	.	CASSPQFWQPQHF	TGTGCCAGCAGTCCCCAGTTCTGGCAGCCCCAGCATTTT
TRBJ1-2	TRBV4-2	.	.	CASSPQPGVSYGYTF	TGTGCCAGCAGCCCCCAACCAGGGGTGTCTTATGGCTACACCTTC
TRBJ1-2	TRBV18	.	TRBD1	CASSPQGGQGAIGYTF	TGTGCCAGCTCACCCCAGGGTGGGCAGGGGGCGATTGGCTACACCTTC
TRBJ1-2	TRBV19	.	.	CASSHNYGYTF	TGTGCCAGTAGCCATAACTATGGCTACACCTTC
TRBJ2-1	TRBV9	.	TRBD1	CASSVATGVLGNEQFF	TGTGCCAGCAGCGTGGCGACAGGGGTTTTGGGAAATGAGCAGTTCTTC
TRBJ2-1	TRBV10-3	.	TRBD2	CAISQAGGMTYNEQFF	TGTGCCATCAGCCAAGCGGGGGGGATGACTTACAATGAGCAGTTCTTC
TRBJ1-4	TRBV4-1	.	TRBD1	CASSRPGQGRGGVSEKLFF	TGCGCCAGCAGCCGGCCGGGACAGGGTCGAGGAGGTGTATCTGAAAAACTGTTTTTT
TRBJ1-4	TRBV19	.	TRBD1	CASSPGTGTNEKLFF	TGTGCCAGTAGCCCCGGGACAGGGACTAATGAAAAACTGTTTTTT
TRBJ1-2	TRBV6-1	.	.	CASSDYPAYVSDGYTF	TGTGCCAGCAGTGATTACCCCGCTTATGTCAGCGATGGCTACACCTTC
TRBJ2-1	TRBV4-3	.	TRBD2	CASSQELAGGSNEQFF	TGCGCCAGCAGCCAAGAGCTAGCGGGGGGGAGTAATGAGCAGTTCTTC
TRBJ2-3	TRBV27	few	TRBD2	CASSFLEFRGTRIYTDTQYF	TGTGCCAGCAGTTTTTTAGAGTTTAGAGGGACTAGGATCTACACAGATACGCAGTATTTT
TRBJ2-1	TRBV7-2	.	TRBD2	CASSSGRGGHNEQFF	TGTGCCAGCAGCTCCGGACGGGGGGGGCACAATGAGCAGTTCTTC
TRBJ1-2	TRBV5-4	.	TRBD1	CASSLGGDRGYYGYTF	TGTGCCAGCAGCTTGGGGGGGGACAGGGGATACTATGGCTACACCTTC
TRBJ2-3	TRBV29-1	.	.	CSARGRGTDTQYF	TGCAGCGCCAGAGGGCGGGGCACAGATACGCAGTATTTT
TRBJ1-1	TRBV18	.	.	CASSPLRGAWTEAFF	TGTGCCAGCTCACCACTAAGGGGCGCATGGACTGAAGCTTTCTTT
TRBJ2-3	TRBV3-1/TRBV3-2	once	TRBD1	CASSRDRKTDTQYF	TGTGCCAGCAGCCGGGACAGGAAAACAGATACGCAGTATTTT
TRBJ1-3	TRBV6-5	.	.	CASSYSRQGRGNTIYF	TGTGCCAGCAGTTACTCGAGACAAGGCCGGGGAAACACCATATATTTT
TRBJ2-3	TRBV7-9	.	TRBD1	CASSVTGPTDTQYF	TGTGCCAGCAGCGTGACAGGGCCCACAGATACGCAGTATTTT
TRBJ2-7	TRBV11-2	.	.	CASSLVGSSAYF	TGTGCCAGCAGCTTAGTGGGATCTAGCGCGTACTTC
TRBJ2-3	TRBV7-2	.	TRBD2	CASSLVRASGGVITDTQYF	TGTGCCAGCAGCTTAGTCAGGGCTAGCGGGGGGGTCATCACAGATACGCAGTATTTT
TRBJ1-3	TRBV15	.	.	CATLDSETPGNTIYF	TGTGCCACCCTGGACTCCGAAACCCCTGGAAACACCATATATTTT
TRBJ2-7	TRBV19	.	TRBD1	CASSPPTGGRYEQYF	TGTGCCAGTAGTCCCCCGACAGGGGGGAGATACGAGCAGTACTTC
TRBJ2-1	TRBV27	.	TRBD2	CASSFYPKRGSSSYNEQFF	TGTGCCAGCAGTTTTTATCCGAAGCGGGGTTCGAGCTCCTACAATGAGCAGTTCTTC
TRBJ1-4	TRBV7-2	.	.	CASSLGPGSVEKLFF	TGTGCCAGCAGCTTAGGACCAGGGTCCGTGGAAAAACTGTTTTTT
TRBJ2-3	TRBV7-3	.	TRBD2	CASSLRGVTSGDPPTDTQYF	TGTGCCAGCAGCTTAAGGGGGGTAACTAGCGGGGACCCTCCCACAGATACGCAGTATTTT
TRBJ1-6	TRBV7-9	.	.	CASSFEGNSPLHF	TGTGCCAGCAGTTTCGAGGGTAATTCACCCCTCCACTTT